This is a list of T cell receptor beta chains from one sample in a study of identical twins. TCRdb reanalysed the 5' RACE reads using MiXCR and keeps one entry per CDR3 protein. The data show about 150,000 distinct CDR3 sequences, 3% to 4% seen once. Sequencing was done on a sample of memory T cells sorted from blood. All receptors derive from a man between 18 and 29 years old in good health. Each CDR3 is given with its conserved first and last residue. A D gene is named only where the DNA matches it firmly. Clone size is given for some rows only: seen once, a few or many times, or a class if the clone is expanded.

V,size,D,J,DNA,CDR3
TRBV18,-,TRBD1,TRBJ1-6,TGTGCCAGCTCACCACCTCCGGGGACAGCCGATTCACCCCTCCACTTT,CASSPPPGTADSPLHF
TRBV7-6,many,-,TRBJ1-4,TGTGCCAGCAGCTCCGGACAGACAACTAATGAAAAACTGTTTTTT,CASSSGQTTNEKLFF
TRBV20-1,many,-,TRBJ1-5,TGCAGTGCTAGTCGCGGTATGGGGCAAATAAATCAGCCCCAGCATTTT,CSASRGMGQINQPQHF
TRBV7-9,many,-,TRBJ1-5,TGTGCCAGCAGCTGGGACGTAAATCAGCCCCAGCATTTT,CASSWDVNQPQHF
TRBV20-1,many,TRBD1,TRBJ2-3,TGCAGTGCCGAAGCCACAGGGGAAGGTAGCACAGATACGCAGTATTTT,CSAEATGEGSTDTQYF
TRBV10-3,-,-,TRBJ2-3,TGTGCCATCAGTGTAGAAGGGGGCACAGATACGCAGTATTTT,CAISVEGGTDTQYF
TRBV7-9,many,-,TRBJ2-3,TGTGCCAGCAGCTTACTATTAACAGATACGCAGTATTTT,CASSLLLTDTQYF
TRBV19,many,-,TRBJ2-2,TGTGCCAGTAGTATAGAATCGGAGAGGGCAACCACCGGGGAGCTGTTTTTT,CASSIESERATTGELFF
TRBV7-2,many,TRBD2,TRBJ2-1,TGTGCCAGCAGCTTAGCGACCCTGGGAGTGGGACTAGCGGGCGGTGAGCAGTTCTTC,CASSLATLGVGLAGGEQFF
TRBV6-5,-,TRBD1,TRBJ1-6,TGTGCCAGCAGTTACTCGGGGACAGGGGCAGGGAATTCACCCCTCCACTTT,CASSYSGTGAGNSPLHF
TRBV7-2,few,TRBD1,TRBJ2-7,TGTGCCAGCAGCCCGGCCCGGGACAGACCGTCCGAGCAGTACTTC,CASSPARDRPSEQYF
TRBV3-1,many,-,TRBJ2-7,TGTGCCAGCAGCGAAACCAGGGGTTCCTACGAGCAGTACTTC,CASSETRGSYEQYF
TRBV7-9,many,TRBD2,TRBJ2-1,TGTGCCAGCAGCTCACTAGCGTTCAATGAGCAGTTCTTC,CASSSLAFNEQFF
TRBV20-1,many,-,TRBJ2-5,TGCAGTGCGCACCTGGGCAGCCAAGAGACCCAGTACTTC,CSAHLGSQETQYF
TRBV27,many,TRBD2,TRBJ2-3,TGTGCCAGCAGTTTCGGACTAGCGGGGCCTAGCACAGATACGCAGTATTTT,CASSFGLAGPSTDTQYF
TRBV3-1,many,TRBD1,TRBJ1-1,TGTGCCAGCAGCCTCCGGGACAGGGACACTGAAGCCTTCTTT,CASSLRDRDTEAFF
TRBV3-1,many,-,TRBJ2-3,TGTGCCAGCAGCCCCGGTTATTATACGCAGTATTTT,CASSPGYYTQYF
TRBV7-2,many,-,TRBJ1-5,TGTGCCAGCAGCTTATCGCGTGGACAGCCCCAGCATTTT,CASSLSRGQPQHF
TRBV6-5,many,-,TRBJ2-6,TGTGCCAGCAGTTCCACAGGTCCCGGCGCCAACGTCCTGACTTTC,CASSSTGPGANVLTF
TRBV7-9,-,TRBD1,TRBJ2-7,TGTGCCAGCAGCTCCCCCAGGGGGCTTTCCTACGAGCAGTACTTC,CASSSPRGLSYEQYF
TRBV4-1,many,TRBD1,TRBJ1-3,TGCGCCAGCAGCCTGGAGCAGGGGGCTACCGGAAACACCATATATTTT,CASSLEQGATGNTIYF
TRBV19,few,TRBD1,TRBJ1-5,TGTGCCAGTAGTTCAACCCATTCCGGGACAGGTAATCAGCCCCAGCATTTT,CASSSTHSGTGNQPQHF
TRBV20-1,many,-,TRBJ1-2,TGCAGTGCTAGAGACCCAGGGCGGGGCTACACCTTC,CSARDPGRGYTF
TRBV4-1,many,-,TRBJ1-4,TGCGCCAGCAGCTCGCCAAGAAGCAGGGTTGGTGAAAAACTGTTTTTT,CASSSPRSRVGEKLFF
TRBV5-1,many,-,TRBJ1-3,TGCGCCAGCAGCATCGGGGGCTTTGACTCTGGAAACACCATATATTTT,CASSIGGFDSGNTIYF
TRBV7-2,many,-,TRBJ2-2,TGTGCCAGCAGCTTAGCCTGGGACACCGGGGAGCTGTTTTTT,CASSLAWDTGELFF
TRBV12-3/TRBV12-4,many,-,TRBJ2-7,TGTGCCAGCAGTTTAGCCCAGGACTACGAGCAGTACTTC,CASSLAQDYEQYF
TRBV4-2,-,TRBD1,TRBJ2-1,TGTGCCAGCAGCCAAGATGAGGGGGCGATAAACAATGAGCAGTTCTTC,CASSQDEGAINNEQFF
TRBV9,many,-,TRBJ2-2,TGTGCCAGCAGCGTAGAAGGGGGAGTAAGGACCGGGGAGCTGTTTTTT,CASSVEGGVRTGELFF
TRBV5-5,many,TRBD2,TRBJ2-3,TGTGCCAGCAGCTTGGCCGGACTAGCGGGAGGCGGCACAGATACGCAGTATTTT,CASSLAGLAGGGTDTQYF
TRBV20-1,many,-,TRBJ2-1,TGCAGTGCCCCGAGTGGGGGCTACAATGAGCAGTTCTTC,CSAPSGGYNEQFF
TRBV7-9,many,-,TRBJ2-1,TGTGCCAGCAGCTTAGAATGGTTCGTTGAGCAGTTCTTC,CASSLEWFVEQFF
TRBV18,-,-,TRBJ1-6,TGTGCCAGCTCACCAGAACAGGGAAATTCACCCCTCCACTTT,CASSPEQGNSPLHF
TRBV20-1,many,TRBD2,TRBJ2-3,TGCAGTGCTAAGGGACTAGTAACGAATACGCAGTATTTT,CSAKGLVTNTQYF
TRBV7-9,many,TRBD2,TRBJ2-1,TGTGCCAGCAGCCAGAGCGGGAAATACAATGAGCAGTTCTTC,CASSQSGKYNEQFF
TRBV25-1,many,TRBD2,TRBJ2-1,TGTGCCAGCAGTGAATATCAGCGGGAGGTTTGGGATGAGCAGTTCTTC,CASSEYQREVWDEQFF
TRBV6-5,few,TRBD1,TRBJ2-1,TGTGCCAGCAGTTATTCCTCCGGGACAGGGTACTACAATGAGCAGTTCTTC,CASSYSSGTGYYNEQFF
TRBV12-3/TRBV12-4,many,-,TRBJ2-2,TGTGCCAGCAGTTTTCGCTACACCGGGGAGCTGTTTTTT,CASSFRYTGELFF